This T cell receptor beta chain is drawn from a study of blood T cell repertoires in COVID-19. Study context: Acute and convalescent COVID-19 specimens originated in the United States, Italy and Spain. Sources were T cells, B-cell-depleted T cells, or PBMCs; the material itself was cDNA or gDNA.

In germline, CDR1 is SNHLY, CDR2 FYNNEI. Deletions cut 5 bases from V and 7 bases from J, with 14 bases between. This CDR3 has 14 residues. Methods used by the authors: Amplification of reference gene primers was used by the study to estimate nucleated cell counts. Measured with immunoSEQ multiplex PCR; TCRdb has only the in-frame clones, and not every one. D and trimming were read from the DNA, whereas the V and J calls and clone size are those reported in that table. The repertoire includes 350,000 to 400,000 clones, roughly 89% of them detected once, and approximately 7% sits in the top ten. This receptor was obtained from a man younger than 35 with active or convalescent COVID-19. The sequencing input was peripheral blood. The chain is built from TRBV2 and TRBJ1-4; no definite D call. CDR3 bases: TGTGCCAGCAGTCTTTCCCTTTCCGGTGAAAAACTGTTTTTT. Protein product: CASSLSLSGEKLFF.